The 2 T cell receptor beta chains below were found in one sample sequenced in a study of radiotherapy plus CTLA-4 blockade in lung cancer. Here immunoSEQ multiplex PCR was the method, and the copy in TCRdb shows in-frame clones only, minus some. Of about 45,000 clones detected, roughly 76% appear once; the ten largest clones hold 3.5% to 4%. Sequencing used peripheral blood, obtained from a patient treated with radiotherapy plus ipilimumab. The origin of the receptors is a human donor with non-small cell lung cancer who had a complete response to radiotherapy plus ipilimumab.

CDR3 nucleotide sequence: TGCGCCAGCAGCCCGGAGGCAGAGTATACTTTCCAAGAGACCCAGTACTTC. Protein product: CASSPEAEYTFQETQYF. V and J are TRBV4-1 and TRBJ2-5, with D tentatively TRBD2 (5 bases). The CDR3 has 17 amino acids. Germline CDR1 MGHRA, CDR2 YSYEKL. The V gene lost 4 bases and the J gene lost 1 base, with 19 bases spanning the gap.

The gene calls are TRBV18 and TRBJ1-1; tentatively, D is TRBD1 (5 bases). V was trimmed by 3 bases and J by 1 base, leaving 6 bases between them. The CDR3 sequence is 13 residues long. The germline CDR1 and CDR2 sequences are KGHSH and LQKENI. This chain's CDR3 is CASSPTGNTEAFF. DNA of the CDR3: TGTGCCAGCTCACCCACAGGGAACACTGAAGCTTTCTTT.